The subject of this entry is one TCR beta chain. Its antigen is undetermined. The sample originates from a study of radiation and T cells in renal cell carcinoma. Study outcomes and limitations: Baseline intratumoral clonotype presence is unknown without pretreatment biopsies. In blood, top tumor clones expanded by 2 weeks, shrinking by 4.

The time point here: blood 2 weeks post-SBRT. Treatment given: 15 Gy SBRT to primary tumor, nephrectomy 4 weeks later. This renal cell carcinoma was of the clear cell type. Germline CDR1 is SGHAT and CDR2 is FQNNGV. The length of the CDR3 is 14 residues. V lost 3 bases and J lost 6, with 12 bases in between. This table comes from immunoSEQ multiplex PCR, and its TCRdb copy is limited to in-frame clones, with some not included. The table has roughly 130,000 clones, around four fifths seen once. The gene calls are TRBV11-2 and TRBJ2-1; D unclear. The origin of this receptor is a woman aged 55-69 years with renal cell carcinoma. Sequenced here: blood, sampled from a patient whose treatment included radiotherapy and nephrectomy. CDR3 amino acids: CASSLSGRLNEQFF. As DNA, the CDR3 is TGTGCCAGCAGCTTGAGTGGCCGCCTCAATGAGCAGTTCTTC.